The rows below give T cell receptor beta chains drawn from one sample of a study of blood T cell repertoires in COVID-19. Repertoires were generated with immunoSEQ multiplex PCR, while TCRdb's copy carries only in-frame clones and drops some. The table shows about 270,000 clones, with about 91% occurring only once. The sample was peripheral blood. The receptors shown here come from a person aged 18 to 35 with COVID-19, enrolled during active disease. Each CDR3 is given with its conserved first and last residue. D genes are given only for firm matches. Clone size is shown for a subset of rows, as once, few, many or a class of expanded clone.

V	J	size	D	CDR3	DNA
TRBV7-8	TRBJ1-1	NA	NA	CASSVLWTSGAEAFF	TGTGCCAGCAGCGTCCTTTGGACCTCAGGGGCTGAAGCTTTCTTT
TRBV6-6	TRBJ2-7	NA	NA	CASTFSRASYEQYF	TGTGCCAGCACCTTTTCGAGGGCTTCCTACGAGCAGTACTTC
TRBV15	TRBJ2-7	NA	TRBD2	CATSRVPGTSGRQQYF	TGTGCCACCAGCAGAGTTCCCGGGACTAGCGGGAGGCAGCAGTACTTC
TRBV23-1	TRBJ2-1	NA	NA	CASGGQGAGLADYNEQFF	TGCGCCAGCGGCGGACAGGGGGCAGGACTAGCGGACTACAATGAGCAGTTCTTC
TRBV11-2	TRBJ2-7	few	NA	CASSLVGQGNEQYF	TGTGCCAGCAGCTTAGTGGGGCAAGGGAACGAGCAGTACTTC
TRBV5-1	TRBJ1-1	NA	NA	CASSLDIMNTEAFF	TGCGCCAGCAGCTTGGACATCATGAACACTGAAGCTTTCTTT
TRBV7-2	TRBJ2-7	NA	TRBD1	CASSLSTGKGSSYEQYF	TGTGCCAGCAGCTTATCGACAGGGAAGGGGAGCTCCTACGAGCAGTACTTC
TRBV24-1	TRBJ1-5	NA	NA	CATSDSDSSVNQPQHF	TGTGCCACCAGTGATTCGGACAGTTCAGTTAATCAGCCCCAGCATTTT
TRBV19	TRBJ2-3	NA	TRBD2	CASSSGLAGKEGTQYF	TGTGCCAGTAGTTCGGGACTAGCGGGAAAGGAAGGTACGCAGTATTTT
TRBV3-1/TRBV3-2	TRBJ1-1	NA	TRBD1	CASSHLETVRGLHTEAFF	TGTGCCAGCAGCCATCTTGAGACAGTCAGGGGGTTGCACACTGAAGCTTTCTTT
TRBV7-9	TRBJ2-5	once	TRBD1	CASSLLGQGARQETQYF	TGTGCCAGCAGCTTACTGGGGCAGGGGGCGCGTCAAGAGACCCAGTACTTC
TRBV2	TRBJ1-4	NA	TRBD1	CASRPDRVGEKLFF	TGTGCCAGCAGACCCGACAGGGTCGGAGAAAAACTGTTTTTT
TRBV11-2	TRBJ1-6	NA	NA	CASSAPQDPYNSPLHF	TGTGCCAGCAGCGCGCCCCAGGATCCCTATAATTCACCCCTCCACTTT
TRBV29-1	TRBJ2-3	NA	TRBD2	CSVEEGLAADTQYF	TGCAGCGTTGAAGAGGGACTAGCGGCAGATACGCAGTATTTT
TRBV7-2	TRBJ2-5	NA	TRBD2	CASSLYQREWETQYF	TGTGCCAGCAGCCTTTATCAGCGGGAGTGGGAGACCCAGTACTTC
TRBV7-2	TRBJ1-3	NA	TRBD1	CASSLAQGAGNTIYF	TGTGCCAGCAGCTTAGCGCAGGGGGCTGGAAACACCATATATTTT
TRBV12-3/TRBV12-4	TRBJ1-1	NA	NA	CASSLAGTEAFF	TGTGCCAGCTCATTAGCGGGGACTGAAGCTTTCTTT
TRBV2	TRBJ1-2	NA	NA	CARKTVFQGGYTF	TGTGCCAGGAAAACAGTTTTTCAGGGGGGCTACACCTTC
TRBV5-1	TRBJ1-3	NA	NA	CASPTGTYSGNTIYF	TGCGCCAGTCCGACAGGAACCTACTCTGGAAACACCATATATTTT
TRBV6-1	TRBJ1-4	NA	NA	CASSEVSEKLFF	TGTGCCAGCAGTGAAGTGAGCGAAAAACTGTTTTTT
TRBV10-3	TRBJ1-2	NA	TRBD1	CAIGTGGAYGYTF	TGTGCCATCGGGACAGGGGGCGCCTATGGCTACACCTTC
TRBV4-1	TRBJ2-5	NA	NA	CASSQGGYRQGGETQYF	TGCGCCAGCAGCCAGGGGGGATACCGGCAGGGTGGAGAGACCCAGTACTTC
TRBV6-1	TRBJ2-1	NA	NA	CASSEGSGADEQFF	TGTGCCAGCAGTGAAGGCTCAGGGGCGGATGAGCAGTTCTTC
TRBV14	TRBJ2-1	NA	TRBD2	CATRLAGGSEQFF	TGTGCCACCAGACTAGCGGGAGGGTCTGAGCAGTTCTTC
TRBV25-1	TRBJ2-3	NA	NA	CASSETLTGPDTQYF	TGTGCCAGCAGTGAAACTTTGACAGGACCAGATACGCAGTATTTT
TRBV25-1	TRBJ2-2	NA	NA	CASSESRENTGELFF	TGTGCCAGCAGTGAATCGCGGGAGAACACCGGGGAGCTGTTTTTT
TRBV7-9	TRBJ2-1	NA	NA	CASSLVRGNEQFF	TGTGCCAGCAGCTTAGTCCGAGGGAATGAGCAGTTCTTC
TRBV5-1	TRBJ1-1	NA	NA	CASSLEPGSNTEAFF	TGCGCCAGCAGCTTGGAGCCGGGGAGTAACACTGAAGCTTTCTTT
TRBV5-6	TRBJ1-3	NA	NA	CASSYGIPGNTIYF	TGTGCCAGCAGCTACGGGATTCCGGGGAACACCATATATTTT
TRBV6-1	TRBJ2-1	once	TRBD2	CASSERPSGFPYNEQFF	TGTGCCAGCAGTGAGAGGCCTAGCGGGTTCCCCTACAATGAGCAGTTCTTC
TRBV5-1	TRBJ2-1	NA	TRBD1	CASSLDRGDNEQFF	TGCGCCAGCAGCTTGGACAGGGGGGACAATGAGCAGTTCTTC
TRBV2	TRBJ2-3	NA	NA	CASSVPSRPQYF	TGTGCCAGCAGTGTTCCTAGCCGGCCGCAGTATTTT
TRBV15	TRBJ1-4	NA	NA	CATSRDLPIRGEKLFF	TGTGCCACCAGCAGAGATCTGCCCATCCGGGGGGAAAAACTGTTTTTT
TRBV19	TRBJ2-3	NA	NA	CASRGGGTDTQYF	TGTGCCAGTAGGGGAGGAGGCACAGATACGCAGTATTTT
TRBV21-1	TRBJ2-5	NA	NA	CASSNGTVFLAGKAQETQYF	TGTGCCAGCAGCAACGGGACAGTCTTCCTAGCGGGGAAAGCCCAAGAGACCCAGTACTTC
TRBV10-3	TRBJ2-1	NA	TRBD2	CAISESLAGGPMRLAQFF	TGTGCCATCAGTGAGTCACTAGCGGGAGGCCCAATGAGGTTGGCGCAGTTCTTC
TRBV2	TRBJ1-1	NA	TRBD1	CASSNRGRNTEAFF	TGTGCCAGCAGTAACAGGGGGAGGAACACTGAAGCTTTCTTT
TRBV7-9	TRBJ1-1	NA	TRBD1	CASSLRQGLNTEAFF	TGTGCCAGCAGCCTACGACAGGGGCTGAACACTGAAGCTTTCTTT
TRBV7-8	TRBJ1-5	NA	TRBD1	CASSFGTVNQPQHF	TGTGCCAGCAGCTTTGGGACAGTCAATCAGCCCCAGCATTTT
TRBV10-3	TRBJ2-1	NA	NA	CAISEQEGSVNEQFF	TGTGCCATCAGTGAGCAGGAGGGGTCGGTCAATGAGCAGTTCTTC
TRBV7-9	TRBJ2-1	NA	TRBD2	CASSSGLAVNNEQFF	TGTGCCAGCAGCTCCGGACTAGCGGTCAACAATGAGCAGTTCTTC
TRBV7-2	TRBJ2-1	once	NA	CASSPEVGANEQFF	TGTGCCAGCAGCCCAGAAGTAGGGGCCAATGAGCAGTTCTTC